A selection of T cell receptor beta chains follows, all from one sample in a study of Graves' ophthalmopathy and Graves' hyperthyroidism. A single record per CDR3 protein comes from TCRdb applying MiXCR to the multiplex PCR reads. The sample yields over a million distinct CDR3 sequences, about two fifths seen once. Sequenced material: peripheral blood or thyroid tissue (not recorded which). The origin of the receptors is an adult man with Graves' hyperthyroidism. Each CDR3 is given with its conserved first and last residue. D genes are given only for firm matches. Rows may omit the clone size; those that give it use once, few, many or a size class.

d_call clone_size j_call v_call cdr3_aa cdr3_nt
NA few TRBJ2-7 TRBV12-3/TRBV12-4 CASKRQGHYEQYF TGTGCCAGCAAACGGCAGGGGCACTACGAGCAGTACTTC
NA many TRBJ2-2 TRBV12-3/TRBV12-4 CASSLALTTNTGELFF TGTGCCAGCAGTTTAGCGCTAACCACGAACACCGGGGAGCTGTTTTTT
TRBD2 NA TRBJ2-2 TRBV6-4 CASSAASGAGELFF TGTGCCAGCAGTGCAGCTAGCGGGGCCGGGGAGCTGTTTTTT
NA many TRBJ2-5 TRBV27 CASSALRDLPFETQYF TGTGCCAGCAGCGCTCTGCGGGACCTACCCTTCGAGACCCAGTACTTC
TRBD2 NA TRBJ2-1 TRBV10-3 CAIGGVEQFF TGTGCCATCGGGGGGGTTGAGCAGTTCTTC
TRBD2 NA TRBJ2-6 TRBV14 CASSARAGVSSGANVLTF TGTGCCAGCAGCGCCCGGGCGGGAGTTAGCTCTGGGGCCAACGTCCTGACTTTC
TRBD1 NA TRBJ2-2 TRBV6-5 CASRRIPQGAGELFF TGTGCCAGCAGACGAATCCCCCAGGGGGCCGGGGAGCTGTTTTTT
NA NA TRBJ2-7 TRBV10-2 CASSDSGSPSEQYF TGCGCCAGCAGTGACTCCGGGAGTCCCTCCGAGCAGTACTTC
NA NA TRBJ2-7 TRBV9 CASRTIPGGVTYEQYF TGTGCCAGCAGGACGATACCAGGCGGAGTAACCTACGAGCAGTACTTC
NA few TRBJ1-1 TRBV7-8 CASSLVRPAGIQEAFF TGTGCCAGCAGCTTAGTTAGGCCAGCCGGAATTCAAGAAGCTTTCTTT
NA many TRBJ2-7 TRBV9 CASSETGRSYEQYF TGTGCCAGCAGCGAGACAGGGAGGTCCTACGAGCAGTACTTC
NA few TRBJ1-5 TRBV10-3 CAISERSGDQPQHF TGTGCCATCAGTGAGAGGTCAGGGGATCAGCCCCAGCATTTT
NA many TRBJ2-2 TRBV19 CASSSGALDTGELFF TGTGCCAGTAGCTCCGGGGCGTTGGACACCGGGGAGCTGTTTTTT
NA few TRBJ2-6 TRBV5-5 CASSLGGILGSGANVLTF TGTGCCAGCAGCTTGGGCGGCATTCTTGGCTCTGGGGCCAACGTCCTGACTTTC
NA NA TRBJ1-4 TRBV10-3 CASVGGTEIRGEKLFF TGTGCCAGCGTTGGCGGGACGGAAATAAGAGGTGAAAAACTGTTTTTT
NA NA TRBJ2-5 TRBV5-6 CASSLETPKETQYF TGTGCCAGCAGCTTGGAGACACCGAAAGAGACCCAGTACTTC
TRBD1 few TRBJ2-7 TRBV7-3 CAVKGASSYEQYF TGTGCCGTGAAGGGGGCGTCTTCCTACGAGCAGTACTTC
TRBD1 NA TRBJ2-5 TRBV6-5 CASSYLQGAGETQYF TGTGCCAGCAGTTACCTACAGGGGGCGGGAGAGACCCAGTACTTC
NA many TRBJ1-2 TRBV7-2 CASTKRGEQIYGYTF TGTGCCAGCACAAAAAGGGGGGAGCAGATCTATGGCTACACCTTC
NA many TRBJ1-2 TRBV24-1 CATSDHDRNYGYTF TGTGCCACCAGTGATCATGACCGAAACTATGGCTACACCTTC
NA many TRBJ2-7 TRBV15 CATSRDGGGSYEQYF TGTGCCACCAGCAGAGATGGGGGTGGCTCCTACGAGCAGTACTTC
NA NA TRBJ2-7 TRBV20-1 CSARGRSSENYEQYF TGCAGTGCTAGAGGGCGGTCTAGCGAAAACTACGAGCAGTACTTC
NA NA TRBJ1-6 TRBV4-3 CASSQDSGPTINSPLHF TGCGCCAGCAGCCAAGATTCAGGGCCCACTATTAATTCACCCCTCCACTTT
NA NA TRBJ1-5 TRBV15 CATSRQGDSNQPQHF TGTGCCACCAGCAGACAGGGCGATAGCAATCAGCCCCAGCATTTT
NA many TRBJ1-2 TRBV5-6 CASSGTRDNYGYTF TGTGCCAGCAGCGGTACCAGGGATAACTATGGCTACACCTTC
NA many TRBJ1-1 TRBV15 CATSRVDLVNTEAFF TGTGCCACCAGCAGAGTGGACCTTGTGAACACTGAAGCTTTCTTT
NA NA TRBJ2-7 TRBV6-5 CASSEALPPNEQYF TGTGCCAGCAGTGAAGCCTTACCACCAAACGAGCAGTACTTC
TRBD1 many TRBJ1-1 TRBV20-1 CSASETGVQAFF TGCAGTGCCAGTGAGACAGGGGTACAAGCTTTCTTT
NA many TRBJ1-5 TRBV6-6 CASTWGSNQPQHF TGTGCCAGTACTTGGGGTAGCAATCAGCCCCAGCATTTT
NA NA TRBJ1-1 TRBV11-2 CASSEDRYATEAFF TGTGCCAGCAGTGAAGACAGGTATGCCACTGAAGCTTTCTTT
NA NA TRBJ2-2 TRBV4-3 CASSQDIAQLGAGELFF TGCGCCAGCAGCCAAGATATCGCCCAGCTAGGGGCCGGGGAGCTGTTTTTT
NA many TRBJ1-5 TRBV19 CASSNNQPQHF TGTGCCAGTAGTAATAATCAGCCCCAGCATTTT
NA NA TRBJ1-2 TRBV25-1 CASVERQLYGYTF TGTGCCAGCGTTGAACGGCAGCTCTATGGCTACACCTTC
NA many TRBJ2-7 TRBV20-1 CSATGRLSYEQYF TGCAGTGCTACAGGGAGGTTGTCCTACGAGCAGTACTTC
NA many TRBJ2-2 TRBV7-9 CASSPRGPNTGELFF TGTGCCAGCAGCCCGCGGGGCCCGAACACCGGGGAGCTGTTTTTT
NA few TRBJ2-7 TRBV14 CASSQDPRVEQYF TGTGCCAGCAGCCAAGACCCACGGGTCGAGCAGTACTTC
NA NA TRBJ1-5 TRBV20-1 CSAIDRKGSNQPQHF TGCAGTGCTATTGACCGAAAAGGGAGCAATCAGCCCCAGCATTTT
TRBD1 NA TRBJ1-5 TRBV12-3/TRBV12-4 CASSPFGQGSQPQHF TGTGCCAGCAGTCCCTTTGGACAGGGTTCTCAGCCCCAGCATTTT
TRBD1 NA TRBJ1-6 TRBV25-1 CARDRTGTYNSPLHF TGTGCTAGAGATCGGACAGGGACCTATAATTCACCCCTCCACTTT
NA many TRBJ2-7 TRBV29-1 CSVLSQGTSDEQYF TGCAGCGTTCTAAGTCAGGGGACCAGCGACGAGCAGTACTTC
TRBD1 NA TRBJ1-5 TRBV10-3 CAIRARGRFQPQHF TGTGCCATCAGGGCGAGGGGGCGCTTTCAGCCCCAGCATTTT
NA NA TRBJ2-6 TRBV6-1 CASSEPRVSGANVLTF TGTGCCAGCAGTGAGCCCAGGGTTTCTGGGGCCAACGTCCTGACTTTC
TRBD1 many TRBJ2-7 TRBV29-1 CSVVVYRTGILYEQYF TGCAGCGTTGTCGTTTATAGGACAGGGATTCTGTACGAGCAGTACTTC
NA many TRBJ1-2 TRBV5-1 CASSLPGNGYTF TGCGCCAGCAGCTTGCCAGGGAACGGCTACACCTTC
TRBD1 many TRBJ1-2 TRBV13 CASSLEGQEPYGYTF TGTGCCAGCAGCTTAGAAGGACAGGAGCCCTATGGCTACACCTTC
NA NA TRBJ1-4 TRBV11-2 CASSLLGGGELFF TGTGCCAGCAGCTTATTAGGCGGCGGGGAACTGTTTTTT
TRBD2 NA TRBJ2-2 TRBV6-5 CASSVVTSAAGELFF TGTGCCAGCAGTGTCGTGACTAGCGCGGCCGGGGAGCTGTTTTTT
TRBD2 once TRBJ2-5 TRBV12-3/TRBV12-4 CAIRDTSVGLAGETQYF TGTGCCATCAGAGACACTAGCGTGGGCCTAGCGGGAGAGACCCAGTACTTC
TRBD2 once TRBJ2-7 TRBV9 CASSVGGSAYEQYF TGTGCCAGCAGCGTAGGCGGGAGTGCCTACGAGCAGTACTTC
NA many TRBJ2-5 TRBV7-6 CASSLERSGGETQYF TGTGCCAGCAGCTTAGAACGGTCCGGAGGAGAGACCCAGTACTTC
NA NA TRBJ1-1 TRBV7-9 CAGSPVGLNTEASF TGTGCCGGCAGCCCGGTAGGTTTGAACACTGAAGCTTCCTTT
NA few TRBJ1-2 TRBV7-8 CASSLAMGRNYGYTF TGTGCCAGCAGCTTAGCGATGGGACGAAACTATGGCTACACCTTC
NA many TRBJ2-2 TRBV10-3 CAISMDGANTGELFF TGTGCCATCAGCATGGACGGAGCGAACACCGGGGAGCTGTTTTTT
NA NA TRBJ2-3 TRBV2 CASREGSHTDTQYF TGTGCCAGCAGGGAAGGGAGTCACACAGATACGCAGTATTTT
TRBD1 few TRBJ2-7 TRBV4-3 CASSQDSDRGSYEQYF TGCGCCAGCAGCCAAGACTCGGACAGGGGCTCCTACGAGCAGTACTTC
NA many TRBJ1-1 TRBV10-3 CATLGVTEAFF TGTGCCACGCTTGGGGTGACTGAAGCTTTCTTT
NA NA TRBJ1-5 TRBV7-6 CASSLRDGDSNQPQHF TGTGCCAGCAGCTTAAGGGACGGCGATAGCAATCAGCCCCAGCATTTT
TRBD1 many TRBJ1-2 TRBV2 CASRPVPGGSYGYTF TGTGCCAGCAGGCCCGTCCCAGGGGGGTCCTATGGCTACACCTTC
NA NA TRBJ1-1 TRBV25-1 CASVTGNTEAFF TGTGCCAGCGTCACTGGGAACACTGAAGCTTTCTTT
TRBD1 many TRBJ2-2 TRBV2 CASTPDRVLTGELFF TGTGCCAGCACCCCGGACAGGGTTTTAACCGGGGAGCTGTTTTTT